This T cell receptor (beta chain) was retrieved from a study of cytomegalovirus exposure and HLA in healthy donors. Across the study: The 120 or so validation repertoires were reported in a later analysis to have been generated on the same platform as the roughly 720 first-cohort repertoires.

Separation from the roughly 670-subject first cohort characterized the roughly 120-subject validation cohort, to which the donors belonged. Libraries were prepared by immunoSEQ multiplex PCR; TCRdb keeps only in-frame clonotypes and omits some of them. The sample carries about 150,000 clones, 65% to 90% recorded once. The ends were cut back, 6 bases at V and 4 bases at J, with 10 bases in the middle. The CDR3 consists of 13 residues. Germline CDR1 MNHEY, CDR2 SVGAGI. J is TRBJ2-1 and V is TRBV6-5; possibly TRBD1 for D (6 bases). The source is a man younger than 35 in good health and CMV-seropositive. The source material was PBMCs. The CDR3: CASSLTGYNEQFF. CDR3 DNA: TGTGCCAGCAGCCTGACAGGTTACAATGAGCAGTTCTTC.